This T cell receptor (beta chain) emerged from a study of shared clonotypes between healthy human individuals. Study results and caveats: Non-shared clonotypes displayed generation probabilities falling below those of clonotypes present in all four donors.

Concerning this clone: Its antigen is not known.

Clones were sequenced by immunoSEQ multiplex PCR, and TCRdb holds only the in-frame ones, with some missing. The sample contains about 1.5 million clones, under 99% of which appear only once. This clonotype was sampled from a man aged 25-40 years in good health. The sequencing sample was made of naive CD4+ T cells sorted from blood. As for subset: CD45RA+ positively selected.

CDR3: CASSQSVGHEQYF. CDR3 DNA: TGCGCCAGCAGTCAATCGGTGGGGCACGAGCAGTACTTC. The gene calls are TRBV23-1 and TRBJ2-7; a weak D match, TRBD1 (5 bases). TRBV23-1 is an open reading frame whose function is uncertain. Trimming removed 0 bases at V and 5 bases at J, with 8 bases between. CDR3 length: 13 residues.